The clone carrying this T cell receptor (beta chain) has more than one count but fewer than ten. The antigen is not known. This sample stems from a study of T-cell memory formation after mild COVID-19. Study-level background: Across donors, TCR clusters were largely donor specific.

5'RACE primed from the constant segment yielded TCR alpha and TCR beta cDNA libraries bearing sample barcodes and UMIs. TCRdb re-called the 5' RACE reads through MiXCR, storing one row per CDR3 protein. Counted here are some 120,000 distinct CDR3 sequences, around 15% occurring once; the ten biggest clones make up 4.5% to 5.5%. Whole-study findings and limits: CD4+ contracting clones lay mainly in CM and EM, CD8+ ones in EMRA.

Specimen: PBMCs or a T cell subset sorted from them (not recorded which). This TCR was recovered from a man aged 18 to 29 who had mild COVID-19 (a few samples of this study predate the infection). Cell type and time point are not known.

This CDR3 reads CASSQDFRGRYGYTF. The CDR3 nucleotides read TGCGCCAGCAGCCAAGATTTCCGGGGGAGGTATGGCTACACCTTC. The chain carries TRBV4-3 and TRBJ1-2, with D maybe TRBD1 (5 bases). The CDR3 runs 15 residues. In germline, CDR1 is LGHNA, CDR2 YSLEER. V was shortened by 0 bases and J by 5 bases, with 13 bases between the two germline ends.